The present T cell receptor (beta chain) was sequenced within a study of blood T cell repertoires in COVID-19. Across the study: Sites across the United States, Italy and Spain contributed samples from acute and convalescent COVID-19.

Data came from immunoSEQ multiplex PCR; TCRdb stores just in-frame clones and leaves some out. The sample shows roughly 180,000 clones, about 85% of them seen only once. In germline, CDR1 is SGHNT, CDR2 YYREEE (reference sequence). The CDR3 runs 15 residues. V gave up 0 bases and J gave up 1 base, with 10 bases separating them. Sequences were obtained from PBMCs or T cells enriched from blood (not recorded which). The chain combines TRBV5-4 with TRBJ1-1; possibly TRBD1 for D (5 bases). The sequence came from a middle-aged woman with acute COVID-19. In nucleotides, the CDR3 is TGTGCCAGCAGCTTGGGGGGCAGGGAGAACACTGAAGCTTTCTTT. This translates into CASSLGGRENTEAFF.